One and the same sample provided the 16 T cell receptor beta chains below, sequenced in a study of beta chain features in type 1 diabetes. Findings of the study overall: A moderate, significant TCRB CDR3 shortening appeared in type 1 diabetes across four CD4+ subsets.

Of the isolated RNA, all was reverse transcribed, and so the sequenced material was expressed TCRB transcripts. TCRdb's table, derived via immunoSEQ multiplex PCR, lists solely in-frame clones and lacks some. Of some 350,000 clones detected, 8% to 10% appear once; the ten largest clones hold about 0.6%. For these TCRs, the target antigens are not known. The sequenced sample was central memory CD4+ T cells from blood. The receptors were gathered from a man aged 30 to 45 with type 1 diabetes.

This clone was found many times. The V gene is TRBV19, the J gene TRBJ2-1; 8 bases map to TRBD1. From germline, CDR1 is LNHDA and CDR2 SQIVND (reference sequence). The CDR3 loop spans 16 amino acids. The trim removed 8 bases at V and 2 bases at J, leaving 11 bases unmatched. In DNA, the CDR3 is TGTGCCAGTCGGACGGTCGGGGACAGGCCCTACAATGAGCAGTTCTTC. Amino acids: CASRTVGDRPYNEQFF.

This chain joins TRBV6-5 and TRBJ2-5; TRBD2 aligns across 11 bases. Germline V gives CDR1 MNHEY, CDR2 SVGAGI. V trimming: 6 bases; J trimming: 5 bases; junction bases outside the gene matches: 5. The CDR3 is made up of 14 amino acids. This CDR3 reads CASRVAGGPETQYF. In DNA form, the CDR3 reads TGTGCCAGCAGAGTAGCGGGAGGGCCGGAGACCCAGTACTTC.

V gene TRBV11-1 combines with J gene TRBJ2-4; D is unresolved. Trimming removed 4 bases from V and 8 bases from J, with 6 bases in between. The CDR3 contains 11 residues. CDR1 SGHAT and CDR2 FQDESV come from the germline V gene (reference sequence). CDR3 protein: CASSSGDIQYF. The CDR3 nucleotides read TGTGCCAGCAGCTCTGGAGACATTCAGTACTTC.

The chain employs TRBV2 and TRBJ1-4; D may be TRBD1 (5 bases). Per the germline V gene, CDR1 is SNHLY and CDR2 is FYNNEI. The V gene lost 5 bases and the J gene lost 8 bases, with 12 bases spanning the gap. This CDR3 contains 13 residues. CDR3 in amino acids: CASSRSWGEKLFF. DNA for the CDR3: TGTGCCAGCAGTCGGTCTTGGGGGGAAAAACTGTTTTTT.

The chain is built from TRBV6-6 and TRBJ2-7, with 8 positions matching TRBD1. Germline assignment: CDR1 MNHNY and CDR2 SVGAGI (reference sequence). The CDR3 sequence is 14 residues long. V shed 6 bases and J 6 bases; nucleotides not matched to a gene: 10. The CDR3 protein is CASRDTGGSLEQYF. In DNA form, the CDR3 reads TGTGCCAGCAGAGACACAGGGGGTTCTCTCGAGCAGTACTTC.

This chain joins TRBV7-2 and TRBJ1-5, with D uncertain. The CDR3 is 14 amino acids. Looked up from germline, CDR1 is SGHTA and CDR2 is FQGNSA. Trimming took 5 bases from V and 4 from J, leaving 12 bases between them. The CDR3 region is CASSPTELNQPQHF. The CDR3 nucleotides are TGTGCCAGCAGCCCCACGGAACTTAATCAGCCCCAGCATTTT.

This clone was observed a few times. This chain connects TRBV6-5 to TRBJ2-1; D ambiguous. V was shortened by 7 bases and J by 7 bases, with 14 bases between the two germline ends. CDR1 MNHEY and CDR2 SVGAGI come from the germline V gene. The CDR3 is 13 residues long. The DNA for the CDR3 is TGTGCCAGCACGGATCCTTTGGGGAATGAGCAGTTCTTC. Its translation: CASTDPLGNEQFF.

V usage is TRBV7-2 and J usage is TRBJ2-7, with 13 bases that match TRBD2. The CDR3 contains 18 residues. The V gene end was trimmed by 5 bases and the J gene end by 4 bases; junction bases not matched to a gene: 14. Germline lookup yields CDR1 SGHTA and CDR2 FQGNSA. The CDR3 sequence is CASSPEQILAGGWYEQYF. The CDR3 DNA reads TGTGCCAGCAGCCCCGAACAAATACTAGCGGGAGGGTGGTACGAGCAGTACTTC.

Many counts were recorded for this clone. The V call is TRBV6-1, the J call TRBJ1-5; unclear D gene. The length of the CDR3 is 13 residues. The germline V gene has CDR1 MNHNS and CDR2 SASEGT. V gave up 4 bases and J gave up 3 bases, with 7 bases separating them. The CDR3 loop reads CASSVVDNQPQHF. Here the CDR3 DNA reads TGTGCCAGCAGTGTGGTCGACAATCAGCCCCAGCATTTT.

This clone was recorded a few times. The CDR3 protein is CASSAQVGNRAFF. In DNA form, the CDR3 reads TGTGCCAGCAGTGCCCAGGTGGGGAATCGAGCTTTCTTT. The rearrangement links TRBV6-4 to TRBJ1-1; D is uncertain. V lost 4 bases to trimming and J lost 10 bases, with 16 bases between them. The CDR3 runs 13 residues. The germline V gene encodes CDR1 MRHNA and CDR2 SNTAGT.

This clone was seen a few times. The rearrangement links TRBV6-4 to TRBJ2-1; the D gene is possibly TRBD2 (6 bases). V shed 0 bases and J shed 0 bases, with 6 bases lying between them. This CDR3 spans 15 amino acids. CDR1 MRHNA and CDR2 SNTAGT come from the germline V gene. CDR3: CASSDSSGSYNEQFF. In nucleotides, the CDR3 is TGTGCCAGCAGTGACTCTAGCGGCTCCTACAATGAGCAGTTCTTC.

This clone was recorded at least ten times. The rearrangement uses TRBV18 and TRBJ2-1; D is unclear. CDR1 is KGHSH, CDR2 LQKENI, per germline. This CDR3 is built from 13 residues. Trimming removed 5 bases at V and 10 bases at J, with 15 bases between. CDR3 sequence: CASSTDPGWEQFF. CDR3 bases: TGTGCCAGCTCAACGGACCCGGGTTGGGAGCAGTTCTTC.

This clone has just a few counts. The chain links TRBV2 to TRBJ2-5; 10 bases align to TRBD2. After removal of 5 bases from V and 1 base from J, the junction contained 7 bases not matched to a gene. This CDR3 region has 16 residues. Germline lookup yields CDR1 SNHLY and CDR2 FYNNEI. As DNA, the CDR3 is TGTGCCAGCAGTCTCCGGACTAGCGGTTTCCAAGAGACCCAGTACTTC. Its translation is CASSLRTSGFQETQYF. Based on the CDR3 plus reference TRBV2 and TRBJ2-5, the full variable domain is EPEVTQTPSHQVTQMGQEVILRCVPISNHLYFYWYRQILGQKVEFLVSFYNNEISEKSEIFDDQFSVERPDGSNFTLKIRSTKLEDSAMYFCASSLRTSGFQETQYFGPGTRLLVL.

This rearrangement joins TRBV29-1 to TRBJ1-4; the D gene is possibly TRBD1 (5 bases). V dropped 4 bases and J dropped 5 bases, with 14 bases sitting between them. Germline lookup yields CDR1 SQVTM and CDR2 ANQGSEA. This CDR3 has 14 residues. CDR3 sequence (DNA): TGCAGCGTTGGGGAAGGGACGGCCAATGAAAAACTGTTTTTT. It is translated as CSVGEGTANEKLFF.

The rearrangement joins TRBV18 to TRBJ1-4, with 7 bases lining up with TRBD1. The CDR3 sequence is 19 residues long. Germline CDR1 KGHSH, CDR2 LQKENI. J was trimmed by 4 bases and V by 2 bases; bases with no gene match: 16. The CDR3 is CASSPNPLSERGLNEKLFF. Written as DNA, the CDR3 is TGTGCCAGCTCACCAAACCCATTATCTGAGAGGGGGCTTAATGAAAAACTGTTTTTT.

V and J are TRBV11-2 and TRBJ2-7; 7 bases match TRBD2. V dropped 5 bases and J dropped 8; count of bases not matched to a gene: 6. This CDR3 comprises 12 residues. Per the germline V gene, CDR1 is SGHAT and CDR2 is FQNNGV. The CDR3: CASSLGGRQQYF. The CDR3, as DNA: TGTGCCAGCAGCCTGGGGGGGAGGCAGCAGTACTTC.